The 14 T cell receptor beta chains below all came from one sample that was sequenced in a study of CD8 T cells in Susac syndrome. RNA amounts of roughly 0.45 to 1 ug underwent reverse transcription with random hexamers. TCRdb reprocessed the immunoSEQ multiplex PCR reads with MiXCR, giving one entry per CDR3 protein. The data show 70,000 to 100,000 distinct CDR3 sequences, around 96% seen once. Sequencing was done on a sample of CD8+ T cells from PBMCs. The origin of the receptors is a human donor with Susac syndrome.

This clonotype was recorded once. V usage is TRBV20-1 and J usage is TRBJ2-1; 9 positions agree with TRBD2. CDR1 is DFQATT and CDR2 is SNEGSKA in the germline V gene (reference sequence). The CDR3 spans 15 residues. The J segment lost 3 bases and the V segment lost 1 base, leaving 4 bases of the junction unmatched. CDR3 residues: CSARVASGIYNEQFF. CDR3 nucleotides: TGCAGTGCTAGAGTCGCTAGCGGGATCTACAATGAGCAGTTCTTC.

The genes are TRBV4-3 and TRBJ1-1; the match to TRBD1 covers 9 bases. J gave up 6 bases and V 2 bases, and 4 bases lay outside the gene matches. Germline CDR1 LGHNA, CDR2 YSLEER. The CDR3 totals 14 residues. CDR3 coding DNA: TGCGCCAGCAGCCAAACAGGGGGCATCGCTGAAGCTTTCTTT. Its protein is CASSQTGGIAEAFF.

V gene TRBV20-1 combines with J gene TRBJ1-6; D is unresolved. Germline lookup yields CDR1 DFQATT and CDR2 SNEGSKA (reference sequence). The CDR3 sequence is 14 residues long. V was pared by 5 bases and J by 10 bases, with 18 bases between. The CDR3, as DNA: TGCAGTGCTTTGAGACTCCAGTCGGAGTCACCCCTCCACTTT. Translated, it gives CSALRLQSESPLHF.

V usage is TRBV6-5 and J usage is TRBJ2-7, with 12 positions matching TRBD1. Germline V lookup: CDR1 MNHEY, CDR2 SVGAGI. The CDR3 has 14 residues. Trimming cost V 6 bases and J 4 bases; bases outside gene matches: 4. CDR3 protein: CASSLGQGAYEQYV. The CDR3 nucleotides are TGTGCCAGCAGCCTGGGACAGGGGGCATACGAGCAGTACGTC.

The chain employs TRBV20-1 and TRBJ2-1, with a tentative D call TRBD2 (5 bases). The V and J ends lost 6 bases and 3 bases respectively, with 15 bases between them. Looked up from germline, CDR1 is DFQATT and CDR2 is SNEGSKA (reference sequence). The CDR3 covers 14 residues. CDR3 coding DNA: TGCAGTGCCGGTTGGAGGCGAGACTACAATGAGCAGTTCTTC. Translation: CSAGWRRDYNEQFF.

The chain links TRBV27 to TRBJ1-2; possibly TRBD1 for D (5 bases). Germline CDR1 reads MNHEY; CDR2 reads SMNVEV (reference sequence). This CDR3 has 15 amino acids. Trimming took 2 bases from V and 2 from J, leaving 12 bases between them. The CDR3 reads CASSLKAQGNYGYTF. The DNA of the CDR3 is TGTGCCAGCAGTTTAAAGGCCCAGGGCAACTATGGCTACACCTTC.

V usage is TRBV29-1 and J usage is TRBJ1-1; D uncertain. CDR1 SQVTM and CDR2 ANQGSEA come from the germline V gene. V was cut by 3 bases and J by 0 bases, with 5 bases left in between. The CDR3 spans 12 residues. DNA for the CDR3: TGCAGCGTTGACCTAATGAACACTGAAGCTTTCTTT. Protein: CSVDLMNTEAFF.

CDR3 bases: TGCAGTGCTAACTATGATGGCTACACCTTC. This gives the protein CSANYDGYTF. The chain is built from TRBV20-1 and TRBJ1-2; no firm D call. This CDR3 has 10 residues. CDR1 is DFQATT, CDR2 SNEGSKA, per germline (reference sequence). Between the trimmed V and J ends, which lost 4 bases and 6 bases, there was a span of 6 bases.

Here the CDR3 reads CASSLSRYTGELFF. CDR3 DNA: TGTGCCAGCAGTTTATCTAGATACACCGGGGAGCTGTTTTTT. The J gene is TRBJ2-2, the V gene TRBV12-3 or TRBV12-4; D gene ambiguous. This CDR3 is built from 14 residues. Trimming pared 2 bases from V and 3 bases from J, leaving 7 bases between.

V usage is TRBV9 and J usage is TRBJ2-7; D gene uncertain. Germline V CDR1 and CDR2: SGDLS, YYNGEE. V was cut by 5 bases and J by 5 bases, with 8 bases left in between. CDR3 length equals 11 residues. The CDR3 loop is CASRSSDEQYV. As DNA, the CDR3 is TGTGCCAGCAGGAGTAGTGACGAGCAGTACGTC.

V is TRBV13 and J is TRBJ2-3; no clear D gene. The germline V and J ends were trimmed by 6 bases and 4 bases, with 14 bases remaining between them. The V gene's germline CDR1 is PRHDT and CDR2 FYEKMQ (reference sequence). The CDR3 length is 14 residues. CDR3 nucleotide sequence: TGTGCCAGCAGTGAGCCGGGCCACGCAGATACGCAGTATTTT. Its translation: CASSEPGHADTQYF.

J is TRBJ1-1 and V is TRBV3-1; D unclear. CDR3 size: 15 residues. Germline loops: CDR1 LGHDT, CDR2 YNNKEL (reference sequence). V was clipped by 0 bases and J by 0 bases, with 8 bases between them. The CDR3 reads CASSQDVGMNTEAFF. CDR3 bases: TGTGCCAGCAGCCAAGATGTGGGGATGAACACTGAAGCTTTCTTT.

This sequence joins TRBV6-5 and TRBJ2-7, with 7 bases identical to TRBD1. V lost 4 bases and J lost 1; bases outside the gene matches: 4. The CDR3 spans 14 residues. Per germline, CDR1 MNHEY and CDR2 SVGAGI. CDR3 sequence (DNA): TGTGCCAGCAGTTGGGACAGAGCTTCCTACGAGCAGTACTTC. It translates to CASSWDRASYEQYF.

V is TRBV5-1 and J is TRBJ2-1, with D possibly being TRBD2 (5 bases). Germline CDR1 reads SGHRS; CDR2 reads YFSETQ. The ends were cut back, 0 bases at V and 8 bases at J, with 9 bases in the middle. The CDR3 length is 13 residues. The chain's CDR3 is CASSLVRGYEQFF. In DNA form, the CDR3 reads TGCGCCAGCAGCTTGGTCCGGGGTTATGAGCAGTTCTTC. The full variable domain, completed using reference TRBV5-1 and TRBJ2-1, is KAGVTQTPRYLIKTRGQQVTLSCSPISGHRSVSWYQQTPGQGLQFLFEYFSETQRNKGNFPGRFSGRQFSNSRSEMNVSTLELGDSALYLCASSLVRGYEQFFGPGTRLTVL.